The clone carrying this T cell receptor (beta chain) was detected ten times or more. This sample stems from a study of T-cell reconstitution after alpha-beta-depleted transplantation in children. The length of the CDR3 is 11 residues. V lost 8 bases, J lost 9 bases, and 7 bases stayed unmatched. Per germline, CDR1 DFQATT and CDR2 SNEGSKA (reference sequence). As it was prepared, the TCRbeta library received unique molecular identifiers. TCRdb reprocessed the PCR reads with MiXCR, giving one entry per CDR3 protein. The sample lists roughly 590,000 distinct CDR3 sequences, about 15% occurring once. Sample: PBMCs from the stem cell graft donor, taken from the stem cell graft. The clonotype was recovered from a human donor who donated a stem cell graft to a child with acute myeloid leukemia. This chain uses TRBV20-1 with TRBJ2-1, with 7 nucleotides matching TRBD2. The CDR3 reads CSSTERGEQFF. The CDR3 DNA sequence: TGCAGTTCCACCGAGCGGGGTGAGCAGTTCTTC.